These 7 T cell receptor beta chains came from one sample sequenced in a study of OX40 agonist ivuxolimab in advanced cancers. Profiling relied on immunoSEQ multiplex PCR, and the TCRdb table lists in-frame clones only, not all of them. The sample records about 79,000 clones, roughly 80% being singletons. The specimen was CD4+ or CD8+ T cells sorted from blood, collected in a trial of the OX40 agonist ivuxolimab. These receptors were collected from an adult with an advanced solid tumor such as melanoma, head and neck, liver or kidney cancer.

The genes are TRBV23-1 and TRBJ1-1, with D possibly being TRBD1 (5 bases). TRBV23-1 falls under the ORF class, with uncertain function. V shed 6 bases and J shed 8 bases, with 16 bases lying between them. The CDR3 loop spans 13 amino acids. The CDR3 DNA reads TGCGCCAGCAGCCAACTCGGGCGGGGCGAAGCTTTCTTT. Translating gives CASSQLGRGEAFF.

The chain is built from TRBV6-5 and TRBJ1-2; D unresolved. The CDR3 has 13 amino acids. V was pared by 8 bases and J by 8 bases, with 18 bases between. The germline V gene has CDR1 MNHEY and CDR2 SVGAGI. The CDR3, as DNA: TGTGCCAGCCAATTTCGACACGGGGAAGGCTACACCTTC. Translating it yields CASQFRHGEGYTF.

The chain is built from TRBV7-3 and TRBJ2-5; D might be TRBD1 (7 bases). Trimming shortened V by 3 bases and J by 2 bases, and 10 bases separated the two germline ends. This CDR3 spans 14 amino acids. Germline V gene data show CDR1 as SGHTA and CDR2 as FQGTGA. The CDR3 sequence is CASSFQGGQETQYF. The CDR3 bases are TGTGCCAGCAGCTTTCAGGGGGGACAAGAGACCCAGTACTTC.

The chain carries TRBV10-2 and TRBJ1-5; TRBD1 aligns across 10 bases. Germline V gene sequence: CDR1 WSHSY, CDR2 SAAADI. V trimming: 3 bases; J trimming: 7 bases; junction bases outside the gene matches: 9. The CDR3 runs to 16 residues. This chain's CDR3 is CASSEIGQGVGQPQHF. DNA of the CDR3: TGCGCCAGCAGTGAAATCGGACAGGGGGTTGGACAGCCCCAGCATTTT.

The chain combines TRBV6-5 with TRBJ1-1, with 8 positions matching TRBD1. V lost 8 bases, J lost 1 base, and 9 bases stayed unmatched. Per the germline V gene, CDR1 is MNHEY and CDR2 is SVGAGI. This CDR3 has 15 residues. The CDR3 nucleotides are TGTGCCAGCCTTAGACAGGGGAGGGGGAACACTGAAGCTTTCTTT. It specifies CASLRQGRGNTEAFF.

Concerning this clone itself: Other nucleotide sequences in the sample specify the same CDR3. The V call is TRBV7-3, the J call TRBJ1-1; tentatively, D is TRBD1 (5 bases). Trimming cost V 3 bases and J 0 bases, with 8 bases left between them. The CDR3 spans 14 residues. Germline CDR1 is SGHTA and CDR2 is FQGTGA. CDR3 residues: CASSFGQLNTEAFF. The CDR3 DNA sequence: TGTGCCAGCAGCTTTGGACAACTGAACACTGAAGCTTTCTTT.

The CDR3 sequence is CASSSTGLAGETGANVLTF. DNA for the CDR3: TGTGCCAGCAGCTCTACGGGACTAGCGGGAGAGACTGGGGCCAACGTCCTGACTTTC. The rearrangement uses TRBV7-3 and TRBJ2-6; 14 bases fit TRBD2. The CDR3 contains 19 residues. Germline-derived CDR1 and CDR2 are SGHTA and FQGTGA. The J segment lost 2 bases and the V segment lost 4 bases, leaving 7 bases of the junction unmatched.